This TCR beta chain came from a study of blood T cell repertoires in COVID-19. Only a few counts were recorded for this clone. Authors' analysis steps: Reference gene primer amplification gave nucleated cell count estimates. TCRdb keeps only in-frame clones here, not all; method: immunoSEQ multiplex PCR. That table furnishes V, J and clone size, whereas the DNA furnished D and trimming. The table records about 170,000 clones, about 83% of them present only once. Germline loops: CDR1 SQVTM, CDR2 ANQGSEA. The CDR3 length is 12 residues. The V end was cut by 4 bases, the J end by 3 bases, with 7 bases between.

This receptor was taken from an elderly woman with acute or convalescent COVID-19. V and J are TRBV29-1 and TRBJ1-3; D remains ambiguous. Sample: peripheral blood. The DNA for the CDR3 is TGCAGCGTTGGGGGAGGTGGAAACACCATATATTTT. Translating gives CSVGGGGNTIYF.